Reported below is one TCR beta chain. Its antigen is not identified. V lost 3 bases to trimming and J lost 3 bases, with 12 bases between them. CDR3 length: 15 amino acids. Per the germline V gene, CDR1 is MGHRA and CDR2 is YSYEKL. This sample is part of a study of PD-1 blockade in classical Hodgkin lymphoma. Findings of the study overall: Baseline TCR diversity was reportedly lower in newly diagnosed patients than in healthy donors. It was reported as lower still in relapsed/refractory patients. Baseline diversity resembling that of newly diagnosed patients was seen in complete responders.

Time point meaning: cycle 4 day 1 (C4D1), after around six weeks of nivolumab. Brentuximab vedotin exposure varied among the patients, all of whom had relapsed after autologous stem cell transplantation. TCRdb keeps only in-frame clones here, not all; method: immunoSEQ multiplex PCR. Found here are about 4,600 clones, 67% of them singletons; the top ten hold approximately 27%. The receptor comes from a human donor with classical Hodgkin lymphoma. The chain is built from TRBV4-1 and TRBJ1-5; D gene uncertain. The sample in question was peripheral blood mononuclear cells (PBMCs), obtained before the fourth cycle of nivolumab. The CDR3, as DNA: TGCGCCAGCAGCCAGGAGGCGGGAATCAATCAGCCCCAGCATTTT. The encoded protein is CASSQEAGINQPQHF.